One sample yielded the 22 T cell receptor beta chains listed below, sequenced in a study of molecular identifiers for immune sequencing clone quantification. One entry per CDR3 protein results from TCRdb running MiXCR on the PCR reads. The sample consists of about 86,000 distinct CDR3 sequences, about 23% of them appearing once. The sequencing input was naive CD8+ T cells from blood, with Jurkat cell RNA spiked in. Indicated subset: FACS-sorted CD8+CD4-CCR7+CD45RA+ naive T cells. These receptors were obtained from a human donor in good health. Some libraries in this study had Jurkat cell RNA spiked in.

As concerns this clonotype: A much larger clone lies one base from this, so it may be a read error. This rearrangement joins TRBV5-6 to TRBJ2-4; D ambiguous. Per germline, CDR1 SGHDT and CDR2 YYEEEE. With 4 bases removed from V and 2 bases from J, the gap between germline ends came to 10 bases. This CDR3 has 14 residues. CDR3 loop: CASSMATTKNIQYF. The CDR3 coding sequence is TGTGCCAGCAGCATGGCGACCACCAAAAACATTCAGTACTTC.

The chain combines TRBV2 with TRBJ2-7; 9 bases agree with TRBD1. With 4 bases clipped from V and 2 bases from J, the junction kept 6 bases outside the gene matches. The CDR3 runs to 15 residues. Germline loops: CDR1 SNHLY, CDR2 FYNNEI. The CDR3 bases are TGTGCCAGCAGTGTCAACAGGGGGCCCACCTACGAGCAGTACTTC. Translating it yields CASSVNRGPTYEQYF.

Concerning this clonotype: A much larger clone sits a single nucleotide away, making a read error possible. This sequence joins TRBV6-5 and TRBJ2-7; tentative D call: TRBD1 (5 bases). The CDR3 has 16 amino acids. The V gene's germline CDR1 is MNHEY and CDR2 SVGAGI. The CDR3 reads CAGSYRPVVGRQEQYF. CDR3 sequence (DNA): TGTGCCGGCAGTTACCGGCCCGTTGTGGGGCGGCAGGAGCAGTACTTC.

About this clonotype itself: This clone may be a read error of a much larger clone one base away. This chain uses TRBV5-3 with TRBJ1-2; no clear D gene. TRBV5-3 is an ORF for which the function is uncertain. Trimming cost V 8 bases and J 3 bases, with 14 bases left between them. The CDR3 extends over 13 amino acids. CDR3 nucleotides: TGTGCCAGCAGCCCAAAGTCGTACTATGGCTACACCTTC. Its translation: CASSPKSYYGYTF.

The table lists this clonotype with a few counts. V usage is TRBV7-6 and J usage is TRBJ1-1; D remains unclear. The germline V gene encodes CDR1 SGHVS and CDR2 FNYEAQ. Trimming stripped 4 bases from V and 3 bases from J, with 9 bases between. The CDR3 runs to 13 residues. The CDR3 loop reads CASSWEVHTEAFF. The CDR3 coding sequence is TGTGCCAGCAGCTGGGAGGTACACACTGAAGCTTTCTTT.

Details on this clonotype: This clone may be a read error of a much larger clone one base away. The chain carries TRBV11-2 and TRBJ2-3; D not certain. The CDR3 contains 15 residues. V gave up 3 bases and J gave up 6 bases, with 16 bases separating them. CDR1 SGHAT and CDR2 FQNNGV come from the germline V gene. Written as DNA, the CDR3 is TGTGCCAGCAGCTTGCCGGCTCGTTGGTTCGATACGCAGTATTTT. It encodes CASSLPARWFDTQYF.

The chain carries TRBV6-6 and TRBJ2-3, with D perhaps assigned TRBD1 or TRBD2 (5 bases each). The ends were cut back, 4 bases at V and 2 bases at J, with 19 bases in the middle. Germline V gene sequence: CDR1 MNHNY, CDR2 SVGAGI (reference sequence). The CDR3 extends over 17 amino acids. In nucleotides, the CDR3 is TGTGCCAGCAGTTGGGACGGGACGGGGAAGTTCACAGATACGCAGTATTTT. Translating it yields CASSWDGTGKFTDTQYF.

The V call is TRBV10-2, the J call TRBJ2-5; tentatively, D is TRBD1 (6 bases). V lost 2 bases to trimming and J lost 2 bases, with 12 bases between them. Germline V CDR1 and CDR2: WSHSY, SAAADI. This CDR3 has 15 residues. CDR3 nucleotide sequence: TGCGCCAGCAGTGAGAAGGACAGAATACAAGAGACCCAGTACTTC. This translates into CASSEKDRIQETQYF.

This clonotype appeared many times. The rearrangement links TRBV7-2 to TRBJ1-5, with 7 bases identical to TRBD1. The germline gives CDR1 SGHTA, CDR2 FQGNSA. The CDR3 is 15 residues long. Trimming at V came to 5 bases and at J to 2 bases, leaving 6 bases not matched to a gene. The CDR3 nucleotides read TGTGCCAGCAGCACATCAACAGGGGGCAATCAGCCCCAGCATTTT. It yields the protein CASSTSTGGNQPQHF.

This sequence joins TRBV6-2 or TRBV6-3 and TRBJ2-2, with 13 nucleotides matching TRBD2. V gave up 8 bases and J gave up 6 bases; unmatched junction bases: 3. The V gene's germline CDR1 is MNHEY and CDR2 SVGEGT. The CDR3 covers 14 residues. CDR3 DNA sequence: TGTGCCAGCGGACTAGCGGGGGCGGCCGGGGAGCTGTTTTTT. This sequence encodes CASGLAGAAGELFF.

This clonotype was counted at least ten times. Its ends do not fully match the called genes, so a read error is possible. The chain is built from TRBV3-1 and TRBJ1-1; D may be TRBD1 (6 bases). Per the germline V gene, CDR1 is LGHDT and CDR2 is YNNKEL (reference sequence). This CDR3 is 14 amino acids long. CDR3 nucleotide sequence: TGTGCCAGCAGCCAAGATTCTAATTCGGGGGGCATGATCTTT. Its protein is CASSQDSNSGGMIF.

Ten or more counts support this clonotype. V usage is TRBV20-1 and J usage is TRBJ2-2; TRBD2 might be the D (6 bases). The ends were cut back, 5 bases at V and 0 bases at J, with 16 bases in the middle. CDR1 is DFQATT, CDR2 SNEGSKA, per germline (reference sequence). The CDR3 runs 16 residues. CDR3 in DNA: TGCAGTGCTGGACCCGCAAGGGAGGCGAACACCGGGGAGCTGTTTTTT. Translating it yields CSAGPAREANTGELFF.

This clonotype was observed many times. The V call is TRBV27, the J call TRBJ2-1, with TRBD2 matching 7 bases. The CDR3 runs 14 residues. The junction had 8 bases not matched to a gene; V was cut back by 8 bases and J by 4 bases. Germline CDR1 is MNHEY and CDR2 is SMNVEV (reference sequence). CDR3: CASCPSGPYNEQFF. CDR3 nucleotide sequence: TGTGCCAGCTGCCCTAGCGGCCCATACAATGAGCAGTTCTTC.

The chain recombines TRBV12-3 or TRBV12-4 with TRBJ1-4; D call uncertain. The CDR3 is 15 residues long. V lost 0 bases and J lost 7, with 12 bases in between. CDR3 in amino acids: CASSLAHGPTEKLFF. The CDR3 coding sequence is TGTGCCAGCAGTTTAGCACACGGACCTACTGAAAAACTGTTTTTT.

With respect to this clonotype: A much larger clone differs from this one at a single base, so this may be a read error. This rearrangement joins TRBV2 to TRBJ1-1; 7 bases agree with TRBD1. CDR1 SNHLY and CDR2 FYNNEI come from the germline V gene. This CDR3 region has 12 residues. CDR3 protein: CDSRGVGTEAFF. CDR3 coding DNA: TGTGACAGCAGGGGGGTCGGGACTGAAGCTTTCTTT.

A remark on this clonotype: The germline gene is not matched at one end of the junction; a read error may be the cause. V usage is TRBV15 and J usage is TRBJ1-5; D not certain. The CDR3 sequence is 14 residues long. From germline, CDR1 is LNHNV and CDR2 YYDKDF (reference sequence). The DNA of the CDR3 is TGTGCCCCCAGCAGAGATTCGGTAGGGCAGCCCCAGCATTTT. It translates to CAPSRDSVGQPQHF.

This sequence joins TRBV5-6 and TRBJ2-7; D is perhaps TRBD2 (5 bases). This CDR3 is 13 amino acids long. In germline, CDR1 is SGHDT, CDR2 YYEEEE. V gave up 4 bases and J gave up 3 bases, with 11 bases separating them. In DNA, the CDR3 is TGTGCCAGCAGCGGCGGGTCTAACTACGAGCAGTACTTC. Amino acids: CASSGGSNYEQYF.

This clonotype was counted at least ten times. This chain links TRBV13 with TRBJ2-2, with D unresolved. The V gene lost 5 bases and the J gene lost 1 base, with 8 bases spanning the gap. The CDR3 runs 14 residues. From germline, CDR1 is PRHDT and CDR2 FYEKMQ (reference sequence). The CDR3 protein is CASSQGMNTGELFF. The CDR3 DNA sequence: TGTGCCAGCAGCCAAGGAATGAACACCGGGGAGCTGTTTTTT.

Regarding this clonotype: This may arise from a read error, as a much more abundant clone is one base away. The CDR3 is CASSPWDSQESQYF. The CDR3 bases are TGTGCCAGCAGTCCGTGGGACAGCCAAGAGAGCCAGTACTTC. The chain couples TRBV27 to TRBJ2-5, with 7 bases that match TRBD1. This CDR3 spans 14 amino acids. Germline V gives CDR1 MNHEY, CDR2 SMNVEV (reference sequence).

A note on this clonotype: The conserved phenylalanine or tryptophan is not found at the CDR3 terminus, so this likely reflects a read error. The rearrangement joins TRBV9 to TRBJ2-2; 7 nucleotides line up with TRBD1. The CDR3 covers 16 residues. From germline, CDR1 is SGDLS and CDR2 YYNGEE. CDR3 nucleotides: TGTGCCGGCAGCGTAGGGACAGAAACGAACACCGGGGAGCTGTTTCTT. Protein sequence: CAGSVGTETNTGELFL.

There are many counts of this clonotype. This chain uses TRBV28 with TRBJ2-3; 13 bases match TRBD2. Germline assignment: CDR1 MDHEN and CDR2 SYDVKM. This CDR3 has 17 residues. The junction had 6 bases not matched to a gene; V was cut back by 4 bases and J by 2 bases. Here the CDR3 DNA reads TGTGCCAGCAGTTCCAAGGGACTAGCGGGGTACACAGATACGCAGTATTTT. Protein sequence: CASSSKGLAGYTDTQYF.

The CDR3 DNA is TGTGCCAGCAATTTGAGCTCCTACAATGAGCAGTTCTTC. Its protein is CASNLSSYNEQFF. V and J are TRBV27 and TRBJ2-1; the D is unclear. Deletions cut 7 bases from V and 0 bases from J, with 7 bases between. Germline CDR1 reads MNHEY; CDR2 reads SMNVEV (reference sequence). The CDR3 totals 13 residues.